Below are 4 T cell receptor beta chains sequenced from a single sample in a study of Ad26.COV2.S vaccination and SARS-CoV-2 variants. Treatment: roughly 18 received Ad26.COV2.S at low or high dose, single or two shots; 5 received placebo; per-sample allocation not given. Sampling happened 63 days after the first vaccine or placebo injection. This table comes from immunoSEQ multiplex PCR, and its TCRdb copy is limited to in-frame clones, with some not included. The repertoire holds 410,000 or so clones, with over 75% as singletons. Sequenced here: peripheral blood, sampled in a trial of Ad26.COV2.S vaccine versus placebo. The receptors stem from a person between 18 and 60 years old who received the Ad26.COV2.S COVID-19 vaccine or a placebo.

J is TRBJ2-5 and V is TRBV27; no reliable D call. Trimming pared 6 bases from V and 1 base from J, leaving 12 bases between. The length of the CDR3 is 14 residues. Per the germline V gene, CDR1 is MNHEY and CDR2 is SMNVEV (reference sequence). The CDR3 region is CASRARWAQETQYF. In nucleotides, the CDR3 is TGTGCCAGCAGGGCCCGGTGGGCCCAAGAGACCCAGTACTTC.

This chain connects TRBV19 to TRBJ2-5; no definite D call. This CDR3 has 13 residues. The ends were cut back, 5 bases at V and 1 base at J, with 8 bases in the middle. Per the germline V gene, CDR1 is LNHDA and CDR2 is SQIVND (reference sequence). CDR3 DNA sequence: TGTGCCAGTAGTGCAGTAGCCCAAGAGACCCAGTACTTC. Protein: CASSAVAQETQYF.

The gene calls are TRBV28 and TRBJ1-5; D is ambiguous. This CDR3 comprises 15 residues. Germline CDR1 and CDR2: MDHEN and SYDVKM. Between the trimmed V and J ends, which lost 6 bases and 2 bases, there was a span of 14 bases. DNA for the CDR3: TGTGCCAGCAGCACGGGTCGGGGAGGCAATCAGCCCCAGCATTTT. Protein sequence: CASSTGRGGNQPQHF.

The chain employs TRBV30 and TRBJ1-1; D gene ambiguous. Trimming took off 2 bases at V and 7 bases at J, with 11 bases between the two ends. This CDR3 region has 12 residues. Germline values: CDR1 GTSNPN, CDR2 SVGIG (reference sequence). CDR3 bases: TGTGCCTGGAGTAATGTCGGAGTTGAAGCTTTCTTT. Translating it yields CAWSNVGVEAFF.